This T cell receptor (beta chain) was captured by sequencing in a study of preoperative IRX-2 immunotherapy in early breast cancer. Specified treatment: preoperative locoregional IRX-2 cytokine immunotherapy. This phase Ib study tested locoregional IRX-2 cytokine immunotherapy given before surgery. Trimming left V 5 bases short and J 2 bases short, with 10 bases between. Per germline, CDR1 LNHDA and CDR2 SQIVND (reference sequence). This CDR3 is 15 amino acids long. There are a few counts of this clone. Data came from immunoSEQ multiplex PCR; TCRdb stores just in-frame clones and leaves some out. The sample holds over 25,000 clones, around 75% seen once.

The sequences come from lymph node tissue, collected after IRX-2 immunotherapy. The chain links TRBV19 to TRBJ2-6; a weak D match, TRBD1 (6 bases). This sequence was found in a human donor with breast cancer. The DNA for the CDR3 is TGTGCCAGTAGTGCACAGGGAACTGGGGCCAACGTCCTGACTTTC. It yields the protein CASSAQGTGANVLTF.